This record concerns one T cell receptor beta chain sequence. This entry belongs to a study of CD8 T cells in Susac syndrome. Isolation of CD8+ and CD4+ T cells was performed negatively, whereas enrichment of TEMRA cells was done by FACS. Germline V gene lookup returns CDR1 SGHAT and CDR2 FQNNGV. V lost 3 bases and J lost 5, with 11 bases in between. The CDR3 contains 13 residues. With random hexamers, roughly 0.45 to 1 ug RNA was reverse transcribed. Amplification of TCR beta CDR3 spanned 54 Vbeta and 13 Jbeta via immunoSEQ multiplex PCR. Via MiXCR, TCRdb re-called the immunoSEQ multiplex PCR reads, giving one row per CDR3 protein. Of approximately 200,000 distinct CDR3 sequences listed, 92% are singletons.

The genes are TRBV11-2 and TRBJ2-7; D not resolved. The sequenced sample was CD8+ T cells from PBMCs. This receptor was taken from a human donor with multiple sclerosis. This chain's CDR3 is CASSLERLNEQYF. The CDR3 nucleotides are TGTGCCAGCAGCTTGGAACGTTTAAACGAGCAGTACTTC.